The clone carrying this TCR beta chain showed up just a few times. Its antigen is unknown. The PCR ran on 60 Vbeta and 13 Jbeta primers. Data came from immunoSEQ multiplex PCR; TCRdb stores just in-frame clones and leaves some out. The table lists around 200,000 clones, 82% of them singletons. The data are from a study of cytomegalovirus exposure and HLA in healthy donors. Study in general: Earlier, 150 million to 200 million T cells were analyzed, and approximately 110 million unique TCR beta sequences were found among them. Whole-study results and caveats: The study listed under 200 cytomegalovirus-associated TCR beta chains. In a later analysis, approximately 15,000 TCR beta sequences were associated with HLA alleles at 0.05 false discovery rate.

Losses at the gene ends were 5 bases for V and 3 bases for J; bases not matched to a gene: 2. Germline V gene lookup returns CDR1 SQVTM and CDR2 ANQGSEA. The CDR3 runs to 12 residues. This chain uses TRBV29-1 with TRBJ1-1, with 8 bases fitting TRBD1. This clonotype originated in a man aged 35 to 55 in good health and CMV-seropositive. Sequenced sample: PBMCs. The CDR3 DNA reads TGCAGCGTTAAGACAGGGGACACTGAAGCTTTCTTT. This gives the protein CSVKTGDTEAFF.